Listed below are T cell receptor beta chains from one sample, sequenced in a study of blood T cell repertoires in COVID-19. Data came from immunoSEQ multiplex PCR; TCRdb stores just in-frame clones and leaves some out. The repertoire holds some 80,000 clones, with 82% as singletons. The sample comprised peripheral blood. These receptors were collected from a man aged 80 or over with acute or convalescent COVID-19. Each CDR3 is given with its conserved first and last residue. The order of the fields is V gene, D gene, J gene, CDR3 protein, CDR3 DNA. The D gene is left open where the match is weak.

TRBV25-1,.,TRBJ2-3,CASSRGSGSYMSPDTQYF,TGTGCCAGCAGTCGCGGCTCCGGAAGCTACATGTCCCCAGATACGCAGTATTTT
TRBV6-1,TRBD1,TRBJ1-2,CASSDLTGNYGYTF,TGTGCCAGCAGTGACCTGACAGGGAACTATGGCTACACCTTC
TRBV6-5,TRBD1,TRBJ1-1,CASSRDSRGTEAFF,TGTGCCAGCAGTCGGGACAGTCGAGGCACTGAAGCTTTCTTT
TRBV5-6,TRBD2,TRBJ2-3,CASSSQGLAPDTQYF,TGTGCCAGCAGTTCCCAGGGACTAGCCCCAGATACGCAGTATTTT
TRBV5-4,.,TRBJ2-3,CASSPEASRSTDTQYF,TGTGCCAGCAGCCCCGAGGCTAGTCGGAGCACAGATACGCAGTATTTT
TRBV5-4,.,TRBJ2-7,CASSLTGYEQYF,TGTGCCAGCAGCTTGACAGGCTACGAGCAGTACTTC
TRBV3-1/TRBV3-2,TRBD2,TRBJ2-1,CASSQAPLAGILSYNEQFF,TGTGCCAGCAGCCAAGCCCCCCTAGCGGGGATCCTCTCCTACAATGAGCAGTTCTTC
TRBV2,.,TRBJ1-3,CASSDQGKGDTIYF,TGTGCCAGCAGTGACCAGGGGAAGGGGGACACCATATATTTT
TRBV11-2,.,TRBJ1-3,CASSPRSGGNTIYF,TGTGCCAGCAGCCCCCGAAGTGGCGGAAACACCATATATTTT
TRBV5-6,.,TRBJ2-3,CASSLAGTDTQYF,TGTGCCAGCAGCTTGGCCGGCACAGATACGCAGTATTTT
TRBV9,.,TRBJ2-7,CASSVQAGPYEQYF,TGTGCCAGCAGCGTACAGGCAGGCCCATACGAGCAGTACTTC
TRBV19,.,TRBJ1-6,CASRRPGAYNSPLHF,TGTGCCAGTAGGCGGCCAGGGGCCTATAATTCACCCCTCCACTTT
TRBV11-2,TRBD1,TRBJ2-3,CASSLQGGSTDTQYF,TGTGCCAGCAGTTTACAGGGGGGAAGCACAGATACGCAGTATTTT
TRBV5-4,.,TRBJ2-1,CASSLVAGANNEQFF,TGTGCCAGCAGCTTGGTGGCGGGGGCAAACAATGAGCAGTTCTTC
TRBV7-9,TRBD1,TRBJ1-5,CASSSTGDRSNQPQHF,TGTGCCAGCAGCTCTACAGGGGACCGTAGCAATCAGCCCCAGCATTTT
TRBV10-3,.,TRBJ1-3,CAIRPDTSGNTIYF,TGTGCCATCAGACCGGACACCTCTGGAAACACCATATATTTT